The rows below give T cell receptor beta chains drawn from one sample of a study of blood T cell repertoires in COVID-19. TCRdb's copy holds only in-frame clones and misses some; the assay was immunoSEQ multiplex PCR. The data contain about 220,000 clones, about 90% of them seen just once; the ten biggest clones take up under 2.5%. Sequencing was done on a sample of peripheral blood. The receptors here all came from a man aged 40-50 years with active or convalescent COVID-19. CDR3s include the opening cysteine and the closing phenylalanine or tryptophan. Fields, in order: D gene, J gene, V gene, clone size, CDR3 protein, CDR3 DNA. The D gene is left open where the match is weak. Only part of the rows carry a size: once, few, many, or a class if the clone is expanded.

TRBD2	TRBJ2-5	TRBV7-9	-	CASSPPGGRIKETQYF	TGTGCCAGCAGCCCGCCGGGCGGGAGGATTAAAGAGACCCAGTACTTC
-	TRBJ2-1	TRBV10-1	once	CASSHPTVYNEQFF	TGCGCCAGCAGTCACCCGACAGTCTACAATGAGCAGTTCTTC
-	TRBJ2-1	TRBV27	-	CASSLDFYNEQFF	TGTGCCAGCAGCCTGGACTTTTACAATGAGCAGTTCTTC
TRBD1	TRBJ1-6	TRBV18	once	CASSLQGVGSPLHF	TGTGCCAGCTCACTCCAGGGGGTCGGTTCACCCCTCCACTTT
-	TRBJ2-7	TRBV28	-	CASSPTGTSYEQYF	TGTGCCAGCAGCCCGACCGGGACAAGTTACGAGCAGTACTTC
-	TRBJ1-5	TRBV27	-	CASSLYPGANQPQHF	TGTGCCAGCAGTTTATATCCAGGGGCCAATCAGCCCCAGCATTTT
-	TRBJ1-2	TRBV28	-	CASSFMYGYTF	TGTGCCAGCAGTTTCATGTATGGCTACACCTTC
-	TRBJ2-4	TRBV6-6	-	CASSREQEAKNIQYF	TGTGCCAGCAGCCGAGAACAGGAGGCCAAAAACATTCAGTACTTC
TRBD1	TRBJ1-1	TRBV6-1	-	CASSETTGGTEAFF	TGTGCCAGCAGTGAAACCACAGGGGGCACTGAAGCTTTCTTT
TRBD2	TRBJ2-1	TRBV4-1	-	CASSQTSGTSDEQFF	TGCGCCAGCAGCCAGACTAGCGGGACGAGCGATGAGCAGTTCTTC
-	TRBJ1-1	TRBV18	-	CASLTRNTEAFF	TGTGCCAGCTTGACAAGGAACACTGAAGCTTTCTTT
-	TRBJ2-7	TRBV19	-	CASSIGQGLSFSYEQYF	TGTGCCAGTAGTATAGGGCAGGGGCTCTCTTTCTCCTACGAGCAGTACTTC
-	TRBJ2-7	TRBV28	-	CASSWRGYEQYF	TGTGCCAGCAGCTGGAGGGGTTACGAGCAGTACTTC
-	TRBJ2-7	TRBV12-5	once	CASGLPLGEQYF	TGTGCTAGTGGTCTCCCCCTCGGCGAGCAGTACTTC
TRBD2	TRBJ2-2	TRBV6-5	few	CATLGLVPGELFF	TGTGCCACCCTTGGACTAGTACCCGGGGAGCTGTTTTTT
-	TRBJ1-2	TRBV9	-	CASSSTAASHGYTF	TGTGCCAGCAGCTCCACAGCGGCCAGTCATGGCTACACCTTC
TRBD1	TRBJ1-2	TRBV27	-	CASSTQGAGGYTF	TGTGCCAGCAGTACACAGGGGGCGGGTGGCTACACCTTC
TRBD2	TRBJ2-7	TRBV28	-	CASSISGTHSYEQYF	TGTGCCAGCAGCATTAGCGGGACTCACAGCTACGAGCAGTACTTC
TRBD1	TRBJ1-2	TRBV28	-	CASSFRDRGDYGYTF	TGTGCCAGCAGTTTCCGGGACAGAGGAGACTATGGCTACACCTTC
TRBD1	TRBJ1-1	TRBV7-9	once	CASSLPGGWDTEAFF	TGTGCCAGCAGCTTACCAGGGGGCTGGGACACTGAAGCTTTCTTT
-	TRBJ2-1	TRBV28	-	CASSQYNEQFF	TGTGCCAGCAGCCAATACAATGAGCAGTTCTTC
TRBD2	TRBJ2-1	TRBV15	-	CATSRAPPTRGGYEQFF	TGTGCCACCAGCAGAGCGCCTCCGACCCGGGGGGGGTATGAGCAGTTCTTC
-	TRBJ1-1	TRBV10-3	many	CAISAQAVNTEAFF	TGTGCCATCAGCGCACAGGCAGTCAACACTGAAGCTTTCTTT
TRBD1	TRBJ1-2	TRBV15	-	CATSSITGVGYTF	TGTGCCACCAGCAGCATTACAGGGGTCGGCTACACCTTC
TRBD1	TRBJ1-1	TRBV5-1	-	CASSLVIQGAWNTEAFF	TGCGCCAGCAGCTTGGTGATCCAGGGGGCATGGAACACTGAAGCTTTCTTT
TRBD1	TRBJ1-2	TRBV7-9	-	CASSLNDRVPHF	TGTGCCAGCAGCTTAAATGACAGGGTTCCGCACTTC
-	TRBJ2-7	TRBV3-1/TRBV3-2	-	CASSQFLAAMGSEQYF	TGTGCCAGCAGCCAATTCCTAGCTGCCATGGGGAGCGAGCAGTACTTC
-	TRBJ1-2	TRBV5-1	-	CASSDAGTNYGYTF	TGCGCCAGCAGCGACGCAGGAACTAACTATGGCTACACCTTC
-	TRBJ2-7	TRBV28	once	CASSLNFIREQYF	TGTGCCAGCAGTTTGAACTTTATCCGCGAGCAGTACTTC
-	TRBJ1-2	TRBV7-9	-	CASSFGGHGYTF	TGTGCCAGCAGCTTCGGGGGGCATGGCTACACCTTC
TRBD1	TRBJ1-2	TRBV2	-	CASTPDRGGGYTF	TGTGCCAGCACCCCGGACAGGGGGGGTGGCTACACCTTC